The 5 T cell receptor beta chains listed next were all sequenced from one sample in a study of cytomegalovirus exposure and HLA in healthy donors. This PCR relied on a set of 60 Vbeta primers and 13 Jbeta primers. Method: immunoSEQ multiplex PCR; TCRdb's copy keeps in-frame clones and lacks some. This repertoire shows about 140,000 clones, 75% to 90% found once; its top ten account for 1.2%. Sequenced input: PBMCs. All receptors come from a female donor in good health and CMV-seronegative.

The CDR3 is CASSQEAGDTEAFF. CDR3 DNA: TGTGCCAGCAGCCAAGAGGCAGGGGACACTGAAGCTTTCTTT. The chain joins TRBV4-2 to TRBJ1-1, with a tentative D call TRBD1 (6 bases). There are 14 residues in the CDR3. CDR1 is LGHNA, CDR2 YNFKEQ, per germline. The V gene lost 0 bases and the J gene lost 3 bases, with 8 bases spanning the gap.

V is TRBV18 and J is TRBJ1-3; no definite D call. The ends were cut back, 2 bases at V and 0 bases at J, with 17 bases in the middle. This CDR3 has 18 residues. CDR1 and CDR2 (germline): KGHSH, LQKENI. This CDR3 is CASSPIPSTQSSGNTIYF. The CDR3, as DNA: TGTGCCAGCTCACCAATCCCCTCGACTCAGAGCTCTGGAAACACCATATATTTT.

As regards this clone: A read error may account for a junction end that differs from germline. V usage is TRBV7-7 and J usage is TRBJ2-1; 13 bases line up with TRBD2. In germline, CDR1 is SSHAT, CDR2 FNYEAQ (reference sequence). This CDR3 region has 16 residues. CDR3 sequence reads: CASSLGTSGVYNEQFF. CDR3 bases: TGTGCTAGCAGCTTAGGGACTAGCGGGGTTTACAATGAGCAGTTCTTC.

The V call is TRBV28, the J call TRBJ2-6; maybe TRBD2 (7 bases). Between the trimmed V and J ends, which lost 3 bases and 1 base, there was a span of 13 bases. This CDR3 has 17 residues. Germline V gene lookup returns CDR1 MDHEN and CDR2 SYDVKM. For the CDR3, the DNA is TGTGCCAGCAGTTTGAGAGGGGGGGATTCTGGGGCCAACGTCCTGACTTTC. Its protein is CASSLRGGDSGANVLTF.

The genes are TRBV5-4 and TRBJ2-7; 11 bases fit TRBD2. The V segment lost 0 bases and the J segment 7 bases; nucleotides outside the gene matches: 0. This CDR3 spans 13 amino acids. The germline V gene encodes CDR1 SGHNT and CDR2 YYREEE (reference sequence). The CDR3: CASSLVAGGEQYF. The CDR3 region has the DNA TGTGCCAGCAGCTTGGTAGCGGGAGGGGAGCAGTACTTC.